Listed below are T cell receptor beta chains from one sample, sequenced in a study of glioma-infiltrating T cells after dendritic cell vaccination. Assay used: immunoSEQ multiplex PCR; TCRdb lists only in-frame clones, some missing. This table has around 90,000 clones, approximately 81% appearing once. The source was blood, collected before dendritic cell vaccination. Receptor source: a human donor with glioblastoma. The CDR3 runs from the conserved cysteine through the conserved F or W. D genes are given only for firm matches. Clone size is not always given. Where it is, it says once, few, many or a class for expanded clones.

j_call	v_call	clone_size	d_call	cdr3_aa	cdr3_nt
TRBJ1-1	TRBV5-1	-	TRBD1	CASSAQTGKVTEAFF	TGCGCCAGCAGCGCCCAGACAGGGAAAGTCACTGAAGCTTTCTTT
TRBJ1-2	TRBV5-1	-	-	CASSLLGGGDGYTF	TGCGCCAGCAGCTTACTAGGAGGAGGGGATGGCTACACCTTC
TRBJ1-1	TRBV4-1	-	-	CASSQVGPSTEAFF	TGCGCCAGCAGCCAAGTTGGGCCGAGCACTGAAGCTTTCTTT
TRBJ1-2	TRBV10-1	-	-	CASSRNPSDGYTF	TGCGCCAGCAGTAGGAACCCAAGCGATGGCTACACCTTC
TRBJ2-1	TRBV9	-	TRBD2	CASSVVGTSSYNEQFF	TGTGCCAGCAGCGTAGTGGGGACTAGCTCCTACAATGAGCAGTTCTTC
TRBJ2-1	TRBV5-6	-	-	CASSLDRLASYNEQFF	TGTGCCAGCAGCTTGGATCGCCTAGCATCCTACAATGAGCAGTTCTTC
TRBJ2-7	TRBV5-1	-	TRBD2	CASSLVWTSLSEQYF	TGCGCCAGCAGCTTGGTATGGACTAGCCTTAGCGAGCAGTACTTC
TRBJ2-2	TRBV4-1	-	TRBD2	CASSQGTSGRIGELFF	TGCGCCAGCAGCCAGGGGACTAGCGGGAGGATCGGGGAGCTGTTTTTT
TRBJ2-7	TRBV5-6	-	-	CASSLQGGRSYEQYF	TGTGCCAGCAGCTTGCAGGGGGGAAGGTCCTACGAGCAGTACTTC
TRBJ1-1	TRBV6-1	-	-	CASSDADMSYTEAFF	TGTGCCAGCAGTGACGCCGACATGTCTTACACTGAAGCTTTCTTT
TRBJ2-7	TRBV6-5	-	-	CASSSRQKGSYEQYF	TGTGCCAGCAGTTCAAGACAGAAAGGCTCCTACGAGCAGTACTTC
TRBJ1-2	TRBV27	-	-	CASSENRDHYGYTF	TGTGCCAGCAGCGAAAACAGGGACCACTATGGCTACACCTTC
TRBJ1-3	TRBV2	-	-	CASSEALRAATGNTIYF	TGTGCCAGCAGTGAAGCGCTGCGGGCAGCCACTGGAAACACCATATATTTT
TRBJ1-2	TRBV9	-	TRBD1	CASSVGQGNYGYTF	TGTGCCAGCAGCGTAGGACAGGGTAACTATGGCTACACCTTC
TRBJ1-1	TRBV25-1	-	TRBD1	CASSRGQGRAEAFF	TGTGCCAGCAGCCGCGGACAGGGGAGAGCTGAAGCTTTCTTT
TRBJ2-7	TRBV2	-	TRBD1	CASSEAGTGEQYF	TGTGCCAGCAGTGAAGCTGGGACAGGCGAGCAGTACTTC
TRBJ1-2	TRBV11-2	-	TRBD1	CASSLDGGGPYGYTF	TGTGCCAGCAGCTTAGATGGAGGGGGCCCCTATGGCTACACCTTC
TRBJ1-2	TRBV28	-	-	CASNLDRDFNYGYTF	TGTGCCAGCAACCTCGACAGAGATTTCAATTATGGCTACACCTTC
TRBJ2-1	TRBV30	once	-	CAWSVEGGPFEQFF	TGTGCCTGGAGTGTAGAGGGGGGGCCTTTTGAGCAGTTCTTC
TRBJ1-2	TRBV27	once	TRBD1	CASSRWTGDWAYGYTF	TGTGCCAGCAGTAGATGGACAGGGGATTGGGCCTATGGCTACACCTTC
TRBJ1-1	TRBV6-5	few	-	CASINSAGNTEAFF	TGTGCCAGCATCAACTCTGCGGGGAACACTGAAGCTTTCTTT
TRBJ1-1	TRBV18	-	-	CASSPLSFSGRPMRNTEAFF	TGTGCCAGCTCACCACTATCCTTCAGCGGGCGCCCCATGAGGAACACTGAAGCTTTCTTT
TRBJ1-3	TRBV27	-	-	CASSSGVPGNTIYF	TGTGCCAGCAGTTCAGGGGTCCCTGGAAACACCATATATTTT
TRBJ1-2	TRBV6-1	-	-	CASSLLAGGDYGYTF	TGTGCCAGCAGTCTACTTGCGGGGGGGGACTATGGCTACACCTTC
TRBJ2-1	TRBV30	once	TRBD2	CAWSKGLAGFGEQFF	TGTGCCTGGAGTAAGGGACTAGCGGGATTTGGTGAGCAGTTCTTC
TRBJ2-1	TRBV5-1	-	-	CASSLLPAGGSYNEQFF	TGCGCCAGCAGCTTGTTGCCGGCCGGGGGCTCCTACAATGAGCAGTTCTTC
TRBJ2-2	TRBV7-7	-	TRBD1	CASSPDRGLGELFF	TGTGCTAGCAGCCCAGACAGGGGGCTGGGGGAGCTGTTTTTT
TRBJ2-1	TRBV27	-	TRBD2	CASSLRTSGGYNEQFF	TGTGCCAGCAGTCTGAGGACTAGCGGGGGGTACAATGAGCAGTTCTTC
TRBJ2-7	TRBV30	few	-	CAWSSAYEQYF	TGTGCCTGGAGTAGCGCCTACGAGCAGTACTTC
TRBJ1-1	TRBV28	-	TRBD1	CASSLGQKPEAFF	TGTGCCAGCAGTTTGGGACAGAAGCCTGAAGCTTTCTTT
TRBJ1-1	TRBV10-3	once	-	CAIKGVLDTEAFF	TGTGCCATCAAGGGGGTTTTGGATACTGAAGCTTTCTTT
TRBJ2-5	TRBV5-1	-	-	CASSEGPAGETQYF	TGCGCCAGCAGCGAAGGTCCGGCGGGAGAGACCCAGTACTTC
TRBJ1-2	TRBV5-6	few	TRBD1	CASSLGWRQGARGYTF	TGTGCCAGCAGCTTGGGATGGAGACAGGGGGCTCGTGGCTACACCTTC
TRBJ2-1	TRBV27	-	TRBD2	CASSPGLVRDEQFF	TGTGCCAGCAGTCCGGGACTAGTACGGGACGAGCAGTTCTTC
TRBJ1-2	TRBV29-1	-	TRBD1	CSAADRVYGYTF	TGCAGCGCCGCGGACAGGGTCTATGGCTACACCTTC
TRBJ1-1	TRBV18	-	-	CASSLYRDSDTEAFF	TGTGCCAGCTCACTCTACAGGGATTCGGACACTGAAGCTTTCTTT
TRBJ1-1	TRBV18	-	TRBD1	CASSPRQGRYTEAFF	TGTGCCAGCTCACCACGACAGGGGCGATACACTGAAGCTTTCTTT
TRBJ2-1	TRBV27	-	TRBD2	CASSSLGTSGRADNEQFF	TGTGCCAGCAGTTCCCTCGGGACTAGCGGGAGAGCGGACAATGAGCAGTTCTTC
TRBJ1-3	TRBV28	once	-	CASRHRDSSGNTIYF	TGTGCCAGCAGGCATCGGGACTCCAGCGGAAACACCATATATTTT
TRBJ2-1	TRBV7-3	-	-	CASSPPGAFYNEQFF	TGTGCCAGCAGCCCCCCGGGAGCCTTCTACAATGAGCAGTTCTTC
TRBJ1-1	TRBV5-4	-	TRBD1	CASSSRDRVTEAFF	TGTGCCAGCAGCTCTAGAGACAGGGTCACTGAAGCTTTCTTT
TRBJ2-3	TRBV7-9	-	TRBD1	CASSRTGGNTDTQYF	TGTGCCAGCAGCAGGACAGGGGGGAACACAGATACGCAGTATTTT
TRBJ1-2	TRBV10-2	-	-	CASKLTGSYGYTF	TGCGCCAGCAAGCTCACAGGCTCCTATGGCTACACCTTC
TRBJ1-2	TRBV6-5	few	-	CASSNHAPNYGYTF	TGTGCCAGCAGCAACCACGCGCCAAACTATGGCTACACCTTC
TRBJ2-7	TRBV18	-	TRBD2	CASSPPSGSSYEQYF	TGTGCCAGCTCACCCCCTAGCGGGAGCTCCTACGAGCAGTACTTC
TRBJ2-7	TRBV27	few	TRBD2	CASSRTSGRYEQYF	TGTGCCAGCAGCCGGACTAGCGGGAGGTACGAGCAGTACTTC
TRBJ1-2	TRBV6-1	few	-	CASSEQSSGEGYGYTF	TGTGCCAGCAGTGAACAGTCCTCAGGGGAGGGCTATGGCTACACCTTC
TRBJ1-1	TRBV2	-	-	CASSSQGLNTEAFF	TGTGCCAGCAGTAGCCAGGGGCTGAACACTGAAGCTTTCTTT
TRBJ1-5	TRBV5-6	-	-	CASQRRGVLGNQPQHF	TGTGCCAGCCAACGTCGGGGGGTTTTGGGCAATCAGCCCCAGCATTTT
TRBJ1-1	TRBV5-1	-	-	CASSLIRGTGENTEAFF	TGCGCCAGCAGCTTGATTCGCGGGACGGGGGAGAACACTGAAGCTTTCTTT
TRBJ1-1	TRBV4-1	few	TRBD1	CASSRGQENTEAFF	TGCGCCAGCAGCCGGGGACAGGAGAACACTGAAGCTTTCTTT
TRBJ2-3	TRBV5-1	-	-	CASSPSVASGTDTQYF	TGCGCCAGCAGCCCTTCCGTAGCGTCAGGCACAGATACGCAGTATTTT